This T cell receptor (beta chain) was observed in a study of cytomegalovirus exposure and HLA in healthy donors. Whereas donors were nominally healthy upon sampling, unrecorded immune exposures were probable. This clone was seen only once. V dropped 6 bases and J dropped 6; count of bases not matched to a gene: 8. Germline CDR1 and CDR2: LGHNT and FRNRAP. This CDR3 has 14 residues. Vbeta (60) and Jbeta (13) primers were used in the PCR. Here immunoSEQ multiplex PCR was the method, and the copy in TCRdb shows in-frame clones only, minus some. The sample consists of roughly 72,000 clones, 60% to 80% of them appearing once.

The sample consisted of PBMCs. This sequence was found in a middle-aged woman in good health and CMV-seropositive. The chain has TRBV12-5 and TRBJ1-2; 9 bases match TRBD1. CDR3 bases: TGTGCTAGTGGCCAAGACAGGGGGATTGATGGCTACACCTTC. Encoded protein: CASGQDRGIDGYTF.